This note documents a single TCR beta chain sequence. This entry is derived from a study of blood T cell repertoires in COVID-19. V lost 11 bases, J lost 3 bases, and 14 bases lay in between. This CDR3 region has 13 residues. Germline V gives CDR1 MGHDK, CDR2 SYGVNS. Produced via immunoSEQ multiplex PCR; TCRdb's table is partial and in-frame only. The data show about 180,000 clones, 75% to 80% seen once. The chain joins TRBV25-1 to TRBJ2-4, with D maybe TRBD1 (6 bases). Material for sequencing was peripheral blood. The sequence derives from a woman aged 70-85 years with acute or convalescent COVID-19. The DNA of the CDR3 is TGTGCCCCTAGGGGGTACCGCAAAAACATTCAGTACTTC. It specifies CAPRGYRKNIQYF.